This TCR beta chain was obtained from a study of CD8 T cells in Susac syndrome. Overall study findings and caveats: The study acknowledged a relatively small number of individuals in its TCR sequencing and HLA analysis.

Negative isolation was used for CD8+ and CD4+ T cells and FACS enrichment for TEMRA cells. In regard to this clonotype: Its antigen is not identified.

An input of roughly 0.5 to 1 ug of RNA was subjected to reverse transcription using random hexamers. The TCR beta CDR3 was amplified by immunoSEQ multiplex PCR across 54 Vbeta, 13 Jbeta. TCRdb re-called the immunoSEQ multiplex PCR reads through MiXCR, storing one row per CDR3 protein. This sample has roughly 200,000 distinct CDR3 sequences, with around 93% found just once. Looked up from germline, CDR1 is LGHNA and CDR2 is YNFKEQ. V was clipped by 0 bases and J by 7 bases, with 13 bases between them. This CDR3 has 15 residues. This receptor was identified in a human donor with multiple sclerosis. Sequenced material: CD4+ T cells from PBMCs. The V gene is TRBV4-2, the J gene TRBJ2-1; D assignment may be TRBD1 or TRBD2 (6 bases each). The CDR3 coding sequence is TGTGCCAGCAGCCAAGAATGGGGGGCTCGTAATGAGCAGTTCTTC. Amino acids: CASSQEWGARNEQFF.